These T cell receptor beta chains were read from a single sample in a study of blood T cell repertoires in COVID-19. Sequencing used immunoSEQ multiplex PCR; TCRdb keeps in-frame clones, though not all of them. The sample includes about 220,000 clones, roughly 85% of them seen just once. The sample taken for sequencing was peripheral blood. These receptors were taken from a woman aged 70 to 79 with COVID-19, enrolled during active disease. The CDR3 runs from the conserved cysteine through the conserved F or W. Fields, in order: J gene, V gene, D gene, clone size, CDR3 protein, CDR3 DNA. A D gene is named only where the DNA matches it firmly. Clone size is stated in some rows and not others, as once, few, many or a class when expanded.

J: TRBJ1-4
V: TRBV15
D: .
size: .
CDR3: CATSRVGEGGNEKLFF
DNA: TGTGCCACCAGCAGAGTCGGTGAGGGGGGGAATGAAAAACTGTTTTTT

J: TRBJ2-1
V: TRBV6-2/TRBV6-3
D: TRBD2
size: .
CDR3: CASSYSRTSAEQFF
DNA: TGTGCCAGCAGTTACTCTCGGACTAGCGCTGAGCAGTTCTTC

J: TRBJ2-3
V: TRBV9
D: TRBD2
size: .
CDR3: CASSVSSGGAGSTDTQYF
DNA: TGTGCCAGCAGCGTAAGTAGCGGGGGGGCCGGAAGCACAGATACGCAGTATTTT

J: TRBJ1-2
V: TRBV6-5
D: .
size: .
CDR3: CASAPTQGWDYGYTF
DNA: TGTGCCAGCGCCCCTACTCAGGGGTGGGACTATGGCTACACCTTC

J: TRBJ2-1
V: TRBV19
D: .
size: .
CDR3: CASSPGFNEQFF
DNA: TGTGCCAGTAGTCCGGGATTCAATGAGCAGTTCTTC

J: TRBJ2-3
V: TRBV11-3
D: TRBD2
size: .
CDR3: CASSFAGGADTQYF
DNA: TGTGCCAGCAGCTTCGCGGGGGGGGCAGATACGCAGTATTTT

J: TRBJ1-4
V: TRBV12-3/TRBV12-4
D: .
size: .
CDR3: CASSPQAYEKLFF
DNA: TGTGCCAGCAGTCCCCAAGCGTATGAAAAACTGTTTTTT

J: TRBJ2-2
V: TRBV30
D: .
size: .
CDR3: CAWAQVYVAGNTGELFF
DNA: TGTGCCTGGGCCCAGGTTTATGTGGCGGGGAACACCGGGGAGCTGTTTTTT

J: TRBJ2-1
V: TRBV3-1/TRBV3-2
D: .
size: .
CDR3: CASSQAPESYNEQFF
DNA: TGTGCCAGCAGCCAAGCGCCAGAATCCTACAATGAGCAGTTCTTC

J: TRBJ1-5
V: TRBV6-6
D: TRBD1
size: .
CDR3: CASSYPASGTGGYSNQPQHF
DNA: TGTGCCAGCAGCTATCCTGCCTCGGGGACAGGGGGTTATAGCAATCAGCCCCAGCATTTT

J: TRBJ2-1
V: TRBV11-3
D: .
size: .
CDR3: CASSPIGQFNEQFF
DNA: TGTGCCAGCAGCCCCATTGGACAGTTTAATGAGCAGTTCTTC

J: TRBJ2-6
V: TRBV30
D: .
size: .
CDR3: CAWTGTNSGANVLTF
DNA: TGTGCCTGGACTGGGACAAACTCTGGGGCCAACGTCCTGACTTTC

J: TRBJ1-2
V: TRBV4-3
D: TRBD1
size: .
CDR3: CASSQIDRGGGYTF
DNA: TGCGCCAGCAGCCAAATTGACAGGGGTGGGGGCTACACCTTC

J: TRBJ2-5
V: TRBV7-2
D: TRBD2
size: .
CDR3: CASSLRALAGGNQETQYF
DNA: TGTGCCAGCAGCTTAAGAGCCCTAGCGGGGGGTAACCAAGAGACCCAGTACTTC

J: TRBJ2-1
V: TRBV5-1
D: TRBD1
size: .
CDR3: CASRRDSNNEQFF
DNA: TGCGCCAGCAGGAGGGACAGCAACAATGAGCAGTTCTTC

J: TRBJ2-3
V: TRBV7-2
D: .
size: few
CDR3: CASSFLTDTQYF
DNA: TGTGCCAGCAGCTTTTTAACAGATACGCAGTATTTT